This TCR beta chain was documented in a study of neurological immune-mediated disorders. Notes on the study in general: According to phylogenetic grouping, one related-CDR3 cluster, a possible signature, contained the repertoires of 18 of 34 multiple sclerosis patients. The authors found no clinical or MRI feature associated with the multiple sclerosis repertoire cluster.

This clonotype has ten or more counts. Antigen: not known. It was from 2 million PBMCs stored at -80 C that the unsorted libraries were obtained. V lost 3 bases and J lost 2, with 14 bases in between. Germline V gives CDR1 MNHEY, CDR2 SMNVEV (reference sequence). The CDR3 covers 15 residues. Whenever a sequencing run was performed, it yielded over 170 million TCR-beta sequences from 15-18 subjects. MiXCR, applied by TCRdb to the 5' RACE reads, yields one record per CDR3 protein. Here the sample spans about 95,000 distinct CDR3 sequences, about 3.8% being singletons. This chain connects TRBV27 to TRBJ2-7; D call uncertain. The source is a woman younger than 30 with multiple sclerosis. The sequencing sample was made of PBMCs. CDR3 in amino acids: CASSLNPIVTYEQYF. The CDR3 DNA sequence: TGTGCCAGCAGTTTGAACCCCATCGTTACCTACGAGCAGTACTTC.